The 31 T cell receptor beta chains given below trace back to one sample, sequenced in a study of T cells in Graves' hyperthyroidism and ophthalmopathy. Researchers took RNA transcripts and amplified the TCR beta CDR3 regions from them. Primed by the HTBI set, a first-round RT-PCR was run on the TCR CDR3. MiXCR, applied by TCRdb to the multiplex PCR reads, yields one record per CDR3 protein. The repertoire holds around 620,000 distinct CDR3 sequences, with roughly 15% as singletons. The sample comprised blood. The receptors stem from a woman aged 30 to 39 with Graves' hyperthyroidism.

V is TRBV3-1 and J is TRBJ2-1; the D gene is possibly TRBD2 (5 bases). Germline V lookup: CDR1 LGHDT, CDR2 YNNKEL (reference sequence). CDR3 length: 13 amino acids. The germline V and J ends were trimmed by 2 bases and 11 bases, with 13 bases remaining between them. The CDR3 spells CASSQRQVAKQFF. The CDR3 DNA is TGTGCCAGCAGCCAACGTCAGGTAGCGAAGCAGTTCTTC.

The table lists this clonotype with many counts. The chain links TRBV27 to TRBJ1-2; no clear D gene. Trimming cost V 3 bases and J 4 bases, with 9 bases left between them. The CDR3 is made up of 13 amino acids. CDR1 and CDR2 from the germline V gene are MNHEY and SMNVEV (reference sequence). The CDR3 protein is CASSFGEAYGYTF. DNA of the CDR3: TGTGCCAGCAGTTTTGGGGAGGCCTATGGCTACACCTTC.

This clonotype has ten or more counts. This chain joins TRBV12-3 or TRBV12-4 and TRBJ2-1, with D maybe TRBD1 (5 bases). This CDR3 has 11 amino acids. Trimming removed 10 bases from V and 10 bases from J, with 14 bases in between. CDR3 protein: CATQLGREQFF. The CDR3 DNA is TGTGCCACCCAGCTGGGGCGGGAGCAGTTCTTC.

This clonotype was counted ten times or more. The J gene is TRBJ1-5, the V gene TRBV27; the D is unclear. The CDR3 consists of 13 residues. The V end lost 2 bases, the J end lost 5 bases, and 7 bases lay between the germline ends. Germline CDR1 and CDR2: MNHEY and SMNVEV (reference sequence). The chain's CDR3 is CASSLREDQPQHF. CDR3 in DNA: TGTGCCAGCAGTTTAAGGGAGGATCAGCCCCAGCATTTT.

The chain couples TRBV18 to TRBJ2-2, with D possibly being TRBD1 (5 bases). Trimming removed 0 bases from V and 4 bases from J, with 12 bases in between. This CDR3 has 16 residues. Germline V lookup: CDR1 KGHSH, CDR2 LQKENI. The chain's CDR3 is CASSPPGTGVTGELFF. CDR3 in DNA: TGTGCCAGCTCACCACCGGGTACAGGAGTCACCGGGGAGCTGTTTTTT.

This clonotype was seen many times. The chain recombines TRBV7-6 with TRBJ2-1; 7 bases agree with TRBD2. From germline, CDR1 is SGHVS and CDR2 FNYEAQ. The CDR3 loop spans 14 amino acids. V dropped 1 base and J dropped 8; count of bases not matched to a gene: 5. Here the CDR3 reads CASSLGGGSYEQFF. DNA of the CDR3: TGTGCCAGCAGCTTAGGAGGCGGGAGCTATGAGCAGTTCTTC.

This clonotype was seen repeatedly, ten times or more. This chain joins TRBV28 and TRBJ2-7; 9 bases fit TRBD2. Germline V gene lookup returns CDR1 MDHEN and CDR2 SYDVKM. Losses at the gene ends were 2 bases for V and 0 bases for J; bases not matched to a gene: 17. CDR3 length: 20 residues. The CDR3 loop reads CASSLPQSLIAGAHSYEQYF. The CDR3 region has the DNA TGTGCCAGCAGTTTACCCCAATCATTGATAGCGGGAGCACACTCCTACGAGCAGTACTTC.

Notes on this clonotype: A much larger clone differs by one base, so this may be a read error. V usage is TRBV6-5 and J usage is TRBJ1-4; D is perhaps TRBD1 (5 bases). The CDR3 runs 19 residues. Looked up from germline, CDR1 is MNHEY and CDR2 is SVGAGI. In DNA, the CDR3 is TGTGCCAGCAGTTACAACGGGATCGAGGCAGGGCCTTTAAATGAAAAACCGTTTTTT. It translates to CASSYNGIEAGPLNEKPFF.

This clonotype was picked up many times. The chain couples TRBV13 to TRBJ1-1; maybe TRBD1 (6 bases). Trimming stripped 7 bases from V and 0 bases from J, with 9 bases between. CDR3 length: 13 amino acids. Germline V lookup: CDR1 PRHDT, CDR2 FYEKMQ (reference sequence). CDR3 in DNA: TGTGCCAGCAATGGGGACATGAACACTGAAGCTTTCTTT. It yields the protein CASNGDMNTEAFF.

The chain carries TRBV25-1 and TRBJ1-5, with unresolved D. Germline CDR1 is MGHDK and CDR2 is SYGVNS. The CDR3 has 16 residues. With 3 bases removed from V and 4 bases from J, the gap between germline ends came to 16 bases. The CDR3 loop is CASSDSLPGINQPQHF. In DNA form, the CDR3 reads TGTGCCAGCAGTGACTCCCTCCCTGGCATAAATCAGCCCCAGCATTTT.

This clonotype was observed a few times. The V and J genes are TRBV13 and TRBJ1-1; no firm D call. V was shortened by 7 bases and J by 7 bases, with 10 bases between the two germline ends. The CDR3 consists of 11 residues. Per the germline V gene, CDR1 is PRHDT and CDR2 is FYEKMQ (reference sequence). CDR3 loop: CASKVRSEAFF. In nucleotides, the CDR3 is TGTGCCAGCAAAGTAAGGAGTGAAGCTTTCTTT.

This clonotype was observed many times. The chain carries TRBV7-8 and TRBJ2-7, with TRBD2 matching 7 bases. CDR1 and CDR2 (germline): SGHVS, FQNEAQ. The CDR3 spans 13 residues. With 2 bases clipped from V and 6 bases from J, the junction kept 4 bases outside the gene matches. In nucleotides, the CDR3 is TGTGCCAGCAGCTTAAGGGAGGGACTCGAGCAGTACTTC. As protein: CASSLREGLEQYF.

This clonotype was observed at least ten times. The genes are TRBV7-2 and TRBJ2-2; D tentatively reads TRBD1 or TRBD2 (5 bases each). Trimming removed 3 bases at V and 9 bases at J, with 8 bases between. CDR1 and CDR2 (germline): SGHTA, FQGNSA. This CDR3 has 12 amino acids. The CDR3 sequence is CASSFGTRELFF. CDR3 nucleotide sequence: TGTGCCAGCAGCTTTGGGACCCGGGAGCTGTTTTTT. Full variable domain (rest looked up from reference TRBV7-2 and TRBJ2-2): GAGVSQSPSNKVTEKGKDVELRCDPISGHTALYWYRQSLGQGLEFLIYFQGNSAPDKSGLPSDRFSAERTGGSVSTLTIQRTQQEDSAVYLCASSFGTRELFFGEGSRLTVL.

This chain connects TRBV4-1 to TRBJ2-7, with 8 positions matching TRBD2. CDR3 length equals 16 residues. After removal of 4 bases from V and 1 base from J, the junction contained 9 bases not matched to a gene. Looked up from germline, CDR1 is MGHRA and CDR2 is YSYEKL. In DNA, the CDR3 is TGCGCCAGCAGCCCGAGGACCGGGAGGGCTTCCTACGAGCAGTACTTC. Amino acid sequence: CASSPRTGRASYEQYF.

At least ten counts were recorded for this clonotype. This rearrangement joins TRBV3-1 to TRBJ2-7; D remains unclear. The V and J ends lost 5 bases and 6 bases respectively, with 11 bases between them. The CDR3 loop spans 12 amino acids. In germline, CDR1 is LGHDT, CDR2 YNNKEL (reference sequence). CDR3 amino acids: CASSWPGREQYF. The DNA for the CDR3 is TGTGCCAGCAGCTGGCCCGGGCGCGAGCAGTACTTC.

For this clonotype: Compared with germline, one end of the junction differs, possibly owing to a read error. The CDR3 nucleotides are TGCAGTGCTAGTCAGAGGTTGACTAGCACAGGTACGCAGTATTTT. Its translation: CSASQRLTSTGTQYF. V gene TRBV20-1 combines with J gene TRBJ2-3; TRBD2 matches at 7 bases. This CDR3 spans 15 amino acids. Germline V gene sequence: CDR1 DFQATT, CDR2 SNEGSKA (reference sequence).

This clonotype has ten or more counts. The rearrangement uses TRBV5-1 and TRBJ1-1, with a possible D match to TRBD1 (6 bases). From germline, CDR1 is SGHRS and CDR2 YFSETQ. Trimming shortened V by 3 bases and J by 1 base, and 10 bases separated the two germline ends. The CDR3 totals 14 residues. The CDR3 sequence is CASSSLQGNTEAFF. The CDR3 DNA is TGCGCCAGCAGCTCTTTACAGGGGAACACTGAAGCTTTCTTT.

The chain employs TRBV9 and TRBJ2-2; D unclear. The CDR3 is 14 residues long. Trimming removed 0 bases at V and 4 bases at J, with 7 bases between. The germline CDR1 and CDR2 sequences are SGDLS and YYNGEE. The CDR3 region has the DNA TGTGCCAGCAGCGTAGTGGCAGGCACCGGGGAGCTGTTTTTT. Translated, it gives CASSVVAGTGELFF.

The CDR3 here is CASSGGTANSPLHF. CDR3 in DNA: TGTGCCAGCAGTGGCGGGACAGCAAATTCACCCCTCCACTTT. The V gene is TRBV6-1, the J gene TRBJ1-6; 7 bases are a match to TRBD1. CDR1 MNHNS and CDR2 SASEGT come from the germline V gene. The CDR3 is made up of 14 amino acids. After removal of 4 bases from V and 7 bases from J, the junction contained 4 bases not matched to a gene.

The chain couples TRBV27 to TRBJ1-2; D is uncertain. The germline V gene encodes CDR1 MNHEY and CDR2 SMNVEV (reference sequence). With 3 bases removed from V and 3 bases from J, the gap between germline ends came to 14 bases. The CDR3 runs 15 residues. The CDR3 is CASSLSRWLDYGYTF. CDR3 sequence (DNA): TGTGCCAGCAGTTTGTCACGGTGGTTGGACTATGGCTACACCTTC.

This clonotype was recorded many times. V usage is TRBV28 and J usage is TRBJ1-1; TRBD1 is a possible D gene (6 bases). Between the trimmed V and J ends, which lost 5 bases and 7 bases, there was a span of 14 bases. Germline V lookup: CDR1 MDHEN, CDR2 SYDVKM. This CDR3 has 13 residues. This CDR3 is CASSAFQGREAFF. DNA of the CDR3: TGTGCCAGCAGTGCCTTCCAGGGGCGTGAAGCTTTCTTT. Using reference TRBV28 and TRBJ1-1 for the parts outside the CDR3, the full variable domain is DVKVTQSSRYLVKRTGEKVFLECVQDMDHENMFWYRQDPGLGLRLIYFSYDVKMKEKGDIPEGYSVSREKKERFSLILESASTNQTSMYLCASSAFQGREAFFGQGTRLTVV.

In DNA form, the CDR3 reads TGTGCCAGCAGCTTAGGGACTAGTAAGTACGAGCAGTACTTC. Protein product: CASSLGTSKYEQYF. This chain uses TRBV13 with TRBJ2-7, with D perhaps matching TRBD2 (6 bases). The germline V gene encodes CDR1 PRHDT and CDR2 FYEKMQ (reference sequence). Trimming pared 0 bases from V and 4 bases from J, leaving 10 bases between. The CDR3 has 14 amino acids.

This rearrangement joins TRBV4-1 to TRBJ1-5; 7 bases line up with TRBD1. From germline, CDR1 is MGHRA and CDR2 YSYEKL. V lost 3 bases and J lost 2; bases outside the gene matches: 7. This CDR3 region has 16 residues. CDR3 region: CASSHRGQDGNQPQHF. The CDR3 bases are TGCGCCAGCAGCCATCGCGGACAGGACGGCAATCAGCCCCAGCATTTT.

To note about this clonotype: One junction end disagrees with the germline gene, perhaps due to a read error. This chain links TRBV7-8 with TRBJ2-7; D is perhaps TRBD1 or TRBD2 (5 bases each). CDR1 SGHVS and CDR2 FQNEAQ come from the germline V gene. The CDR3 totals 16 residues. The chain's CDR3 is CAGSPAGTLSSYERYF. The CDR3 nucleotides are TGTGCCGGCAGCCCAGCCGGGACCCTTAGCTCCTACGAGCGGTACTTC. Together with reference TRBV7-8 and TRBJ2-7, the CDR3 gives the full variable domain: GAGVSQSPRYKVAKRGQDVALRCDPISGHVSLFWYQQALGQGPEFLTYFQNEAQLDKSGLPSDRFFAERPEGSVSTLKIQRTQQEDSAVYLCAGSPAGTLSSYERYFGPGTRLTVT.

This clonotype was observed at least ten times. V gene TRBV29-1 combines with J gene TRBJ2-5, with 8 bases that match TRBD1. Germline assignment: CDR1 SQVTM and CDR2 ANQGSEA. Losses at the gene ends were 3 bases for V and 4 bases for J; bases not matched to a gene: 4. The CDR3 totals 13 residues. The CDR3 DNA is TGCAGCGTTGACCGGACAGGGCGAGAGACCCAGTACTTC. Translation: CSVDRTGRETQYF.

The rearrangement joins TRBV3-1 to TRBJ2-3; TRBD2 aligns across 12 bases. Germline V lookup: CDR1 LGHDT, CDR2 YNNKEL (reference sequence). V shed 3 bases and J 4 bases; nucleotides not matched to a gene: 5. The CDR3 is 16 residues long. CDR3 DNA: TGTGCCAGCAGCCAGGCACTAGCGGGAGGAGCAGATACGCAGTATTTT. This codes for CASSQALAGGADTQYF.

This clonotype was seen a few times. The V and J genes are TRBV20-1 and TRBJ2-7; TRBD2 agrees at 9 bases. The CDR3 has 17 amino acids. After removal of 6 bases from V and 5 bases from J, the junction contained 20 bases not matched to a gene. Germline V gives CDR1 DFQATT, CDR2 SNEGSKA (reference sequence). CDR3 bases: TGCAGTGCCGAGATGAGGCTAGCGGGATTACTCTCTAACGAGCAGTACTTC. It is translated as CSAEMRLAGLLSNEQYF.

This clonotype was seen more than once but under ten times. The chain is built from TRBV5-1 and TRBJ2-7, with 7 bases lining up with TRBD1. J was trimmed by 1 base and V by 2 bases; bases with no gene match: 3. There are 14 residues in the CDR3. The germline gives CDR1 SGHRS, CDR2 YFSETQ. In DNA, the CDR3 is TGCGCCAGCAGCTTTTGGGACAGTTCCTACGAGCAGTACTTC. Its translation is CASSFWDSSYEQYF.

This clonotype has just a few counts. V gene TRBV20-1 combines with J gene TRBJ2-2, with 9 bases identical to TRBD1. The CDR3 loop spans 13 amino acids. CDR1 is DFQATT and CDR2 is SNEGSKA in the germline V gene (reference sequence). V was clipped by 6 bases and J by 7 bases; unmatched bases: 6. In DNA form, the CDR3 reads TGCAGTGCCCGGACAGGGGTCGGCGGGGAGCTGTTTTTT. Its translation: CSARTGVGGELFF.

This clonotype was seen many times. The V gene is TRBV10-3, the J gene TRBJ2-1, with 9 bases lining up with TRBD1. The CDR3 is 16 amino acids. The junction had 8 bases not matched to a gene; V was cut back by 4 bases and J by 4 bases. The germline V gene encodes CDR1 ENHRY and CDR2 SYGVKD. The CDR3 spells CAISVTDRGPYNEQFF. In DNA form, the CDR3 reads TGTGCCATCAGTGTGACGGACAGGGGCCCTTACAATGAGCAGTTCTTC.

A few counts support this clonotype. The chain is built from TRBV7-2 and TRBJ1-2; no firm D call. CDR3 length: 14 residues. Trimming removed 1 base at V and 4 bases at J, with 10 bases between. Germline values: CDR1 SGHTA, CDR2 FQGNSA. This CDR3 is CASSLVRVGYGYTF. Here the CDR3 DNA reads TGTGCCAGCAGCTTAGTACGGGTTGGCTATGGCTACACCTTC.